A single sample is the source of the 16 T cell receptor beta chains below, sequenced in a study of cytomegalovirus exposure and HLA in healthy donors. Vbeta (60) and Jbeta (13) primers were used in the PCR. Measured with immunoSEQ multiplex PCR; TCRdb has only the in-frame clones, and not every one. The sample lists about 140,000 clones, roughly two thirds occurring once. Sequenced: PBMCs. These receptors were collected from a male donor in good health and CMV-seronegative.

This chain links TRBV19 with TRBJ2-5; 8 nucleotides agree with TRBD2. Germline CDR1 is LNHDA and CDR2 is SQIVND (reference sequence). V trimming: 4 bases; J trimming: 5 bases; junction bases outside the gene matches: 12. This CDR3 has 16 residues. In DNA form, the CDR3 reads TGTGCCAGTAGTAAGAGCGGACGGGGGGGCCCGGAGACCCAGTACTTC. This codes for CASSKSGRGGPETQYF.

With respect to this clone: The junction departs from the called germline gene at one end, perhaps through a read error. This chain links TRBV7-9 with TRBJ1-1, with no clear D. Per germline, CDR1 SEHNR and CDR2 FQNEAQ (reference sequence). The CDR3 consists of 12 residues. The CDR3: CSSSFPDTEAFF. The CDR3, as DNA: TGTTCCAGCAGCTTTCCCGACACTGAAGCTTTCTTT.

The chain carries TRBV5-4 and TRBJ2-7; no firm D call. The V gene lost 0 bases and the J gene lost 3 bases, with 7 bases spanning the gap. Looked up from germline, CDR1 is SGHNT and CDR2 is YYREEE (reference sequence). The CDR3 is 13 residues long. CDR3 sequence: CASSLDRNYEQYF. CDR3 bases: TGTGCCAGCAGCTTGGACAGAAACTACGAGCAGTACTTC.

The chain recombines TRBV18 with TRBJ2-3; D uncertain. V dropped 3 bases and J dropped 0 bases, with 10 bases sitting between them. The CDR3 is made up of 15 amino acids. Looked up from germline, CDR1 is KGHSH and CDR2 is LQKENI. CDR3 sequence (DNA): TGTGCCAGCTCACCGAAAAGAGCTAGCACAGATACGCAGTATTTT. This translates into CASSPKRASTDTQYF.

CDR3 sequence reads: CASSLTGVGETQYF. CDR3 DNA: TGCGCCAGCAGCCTGACCGGAGTCGGAGAGACCCAGTACTTC. J is TRBJ2-5 and V is TRBV4-3; no definite D call. V lost 4 bases and J 4 bases, leaving 13 bases between the germline ends. This CDR3 is 14 amino acids long. Per the germline V gene, CDR1 is LGHNA and CDR2 is YSLEER.

About this clone: A junction boundary mismatches the germline segment, possibly from a read error. J is TRBJ1-2 and V is TRBV4-1; 7 bases line up with TRBD1. The CDR3 is made up of 13 amino acids. In germline, CDR1 is MGHRA, CDR2 YSYEKL. The CDR3 DNA reads TGCGCCAGCAGCCAAGGACAGGGTTATGGCTACCCCTTC. Protein: CASSQGQGYGYPF.

V usage is TRBV9 and J usage is TRBJ2-5; weak D call: TRBD1 (6 bases). This CDR3 comprises 14 residues. V was cut by 0 bases and J by 5 bases, with 11 bases left in between. In germline, CDR1 is SGDLS, CDR2 YYNGEE. The CDR3 is CASSVAGVGETQYF. The CDR3 DNA reads as TGTGCCAGCAGCGTAGCAGGGGTAGGGGAGACCCAGTACTTC.

This clone has more than one count but fewer than ten. The V and J genes are TRBV5-6 and TRBJ1-6; D remains ambiguous. The CDR3 is made up of 12 amino acids. Germline V lookup: CDR1 SGHDT, CDR2 YYEEEE. V was shortened by 3 bases and J by 12 bases, with 10 bases between the two germline ends. CDR3 DNA: TGTGCCAGCAGCTCAAACCAGGTACCCCTCCACTTT. As protein: CASSSNQVPLHF. The variable domain in full, with the rest retrieved from reference TRBV5-6 and TRBJ1-6, is DAGVTQSPTHLIKTRGQQVTLRCSPKSGHDTVSWYQQALGQGPQFIFQYYEEEERQRGNFPDRFSGHQFPNYSSELNVNALLLGDSALYLCASSSNQVPLHFGNGTRLTVT.

The chain has TRBV5-1 and TRBJ2-1; 10 positions match TRBD1. CDR1 and CDR2 from the germline V gene are SGHRS and YFSETQ. This CDR3 has 15 amino acids. The J segment lost 5 bases and the V segment lost 4 bases, leaving 6 bases of the junction unmatched. Here the CDR3 DNA reads TGCGCCAGCAGCACCGGGACAGGGGATAACAATGAGCAGTTCTTC. Its translation: CASSTGTGDNNEQFF.

The V and J genes are TRBV6-5 and TRBJ1-3; D gene uncertain. Germline CDR1 reads MNHEY; CDR2 reads SVGAGI. With 4 bases removed from V and 0 bases from J, the gap between germline ends came to 13 bases. This CDR3 contains 16 residues. In DNA, the CDR3 is TGTGCCAGCAGTTCCTTACAGAGAAGCTCTGGAAACACCATATATTTT. Its translation: CASSSLQRSSGNTIYF.

The V and J genes are TRBV11-2 and TRBJ2-7; 7 nucleotides agree with TRBD2. CDR3 size: 15 residues. The germline CDR1 and CDR2 sequences are SGHAT and FQNNGV. Trimming cost V 6 bases and J 2 bases; bases outside gene matches: 10. CDR3 amino acids: CASSLEAGTPYEQYF. The CDR3 region has the DNA TGTGCCAGCAGTCTCGAAGCGGGAACCCCCTACGAGCAGTACTTC. The full variable domain, rest sourced from reference TRBV11-2 and TRBJ2-7, is EAGVAQSPRYKIIEKRQSVAFWCNPISGHATLYWYQQILGQGPKLLIQFQNNGVVDDSQLPKDRFSAERLKGVDSTLKIQPAKLEDSAVYLCASSLEAGTPYEQYFGPGTRLTVT.

V is TRBV7-2 and J is TRBJ1-5, with no clear D. The V gene's germline CDR1 is SGHTA and CDR2 FQGNSA. The CDR3 is 14 amino acids. V was trimmed by 5 bases and J by 1 base, leaving 9 bases between them. The CDR3 region has the DNA TGTGCCAGCAGCAAGGGAGGGAGCAATCAGCCCCAGCATTTT. Translation: CASSKGGSNQPQHF. Looking up the rest from reference TRBV7-2 and TRBJ1-5 gives the full variable domain: GAGVSQSPSNKVTEKGKDVELRCDPISGHTALYWYRQSLGQGLEFLIYFQGNSAPDKSGLPSDRFSAERTGGSVSTLTIQRTQQEDSAVYLCASSKGGSNQPQHFGDGTRLSIL.

The chain is built from TRBV5-1 and TRBJ1-1, with a tentative D call TRBD1 (5 bases). This CDR3 region has 14 residues. The germline V and J ends were trimmed by 3 bases and 4 bases, with 13 bases remaining between them. In germline, CDR1 is SGHRS, CDR2 YFSETQ. The CDR3 spells CASSSGEVGTEAFF. The CDR3, as DNA: TGCGCCAGCAGCTCGGGGGAGGTGGGCACTGAAGCTTTCTTT.

In the case of this clone: The germline gene is not matched at one end of the junction; a read error may be the cause. The chain links TRBV6-6 to TRBJ1-1; perhaps TRBD1 as D (5 bases). The CDR3 totals 11 residues. Germline lookup yields CDR1 MNHNY and CDR2 SVGAGI (reference sequence). CDR3 in amino acids: CATGMNTEAFF. The CDR3 coding sequence is TGCGCCACAGGAATGAACACTGAAGCTTTCTTT.

This chain joins TRBV10-2 and TRBJ2-3; 9 bases align to TRBD2. This CDR3 contains 18 residues. Germline assignment: CDR1 WSHSY and CDR2 SAAADI. The J segment lost 4 bases and the V segment lost 0 bases, leaving 11 bases of the junction unmatched. CDR3 amino acids: CASSESGGGADISDTQYF. DNA of the CDR3: TGCGCCAGCAGTGAGTCGGGCGGGGGGGCCGATATCTCAGATACGCAGTATTTT.

The rearrangement links TRBV19 to TRBJ2-1; 8 bases agree with TRBD2. Trimming took 1 base from V and 7 from J; bases not matched to a gene: 9. The CDR3 has 16 amino acids. From germline, CDR1 is LNHDA and CDR2 SQIVND (reference sequence). CDR3: CASSIVYGLADNEQFF. The CDR3 coding sequence is TGTGCCAGTAGTATAGTATACGGACTAGCAGATAATGAGCAGTTCTTC.